This T cell receptor (beta chain) originates from a study of cytomegalovirus exposure and HLA in healthy donors. A word on this clone: What it binds is unknown.

The PCR employed 60 Vbeta primers together with 13 Jbeta primers. The method was immunoSEQ multiplex PCR; TCRdb's version includes in-frame clones alone and lacks a portion of them. In the table there are roughly 200,000 clones, more than 65% of which are singletons. General study points: In vitro data verified a few CMV-associated chains as specific for CMV antigens.

This receptor was obtained from a female donor in good health and CMV-seronegative. Sequenced: PBMCs.

The CDR3 DNA reads as TGTGCCAGCAGTGGGGACAGGACTTCCTACGAGCAGTACTTC. The encoded protein is CASSGDRTSYEQYF. The rearrangement links TRBV6-1 to TRBJ2-7, with 8 bases matching TRBD1. V trimming: 4 bases; J trimming: 1 base; junction bases outside the gene matches: 3. Germline CDR1 is MNHNS and CDR2 is SASEGT. This CDR3 is 14 amino acids long.